A selection of T cell receptor beta chains follows, all from one sample in a study of cytotoxic CD8 clonotypes in ibrutinib-treated CLL. Profiling relied on immunoSEQ multiplex PCR, and the TCRdb table lists in-frame clones only, not all of them. The table shows more than 110,000 clones, with 80% occurring only once. The sequencing here drew on PBMCs, taken after 36 months of ibrutinib treatment. The receptors here all came from a human donor with chronic lymphocytic leukemia. Each CDR3 is given with its conserved first and last residue. The D gene is left open where the match is weak. The size field is filled for only some rows; it gives once, few, many or a size class.

d_gene: NA; v_gene: TRBV28; abundance: NA; j_gene: TRBJ2-1; CDR3nt: TGTGCCAGCAGCGATGACCTCGTGAAGCGCTCCTACAATGAGCAGTTCTTC; CDR3aa: CASSDDLVKRSYNEQFF
d_gene: NA; v_gene: TRBV28; abundance: NA; j_gene: TRBJ2-2; CDR3nt: TGTGCCAGCAGTTTAATGATCCCCGGGGAGCTGTTTTTT; CDR3aa: CASSLMIPGELFF
d_gene: TRBD2; v_gene: TRBV19; abundance: NA; j_gene: TRBJ2-5; CDR3nt: TGTGCCAGTAGTATCGTGGGTAGCGGGGGGGGAGAGACCCAGTACTTC; CDR3aa: CASSIVGSGGGETQYF
d_gene: NA; v_gene: TRBV4-2; abundance: NA; j_gene: TRBJ2-7; CDR3nt: TGTGCCAGCAGCCCACACCCCCGGATAGACAGAGGCTACGAGCAGTACTTC; CDR3aa: CASSPHPRIDRGYEQYF
d_gene: NA; v_gene: TRBV25-1; abundance: NA; j_gene: TRBJ1-3; CDR3nt: TGTGCCAGCAGTGAATTCCTCGGCAGGCCAGCATCTGGAAACACCATATATTTT; CDR3aa: CASSEFLGRPASGNTIYF
d_gene: NA; v_gene: TRBV6-6; abundance: NA; j_gene: TRBJ2-1; CDR3nt: TGTGCCAGCAGTACCTTAATCCGGTCCAATGAGCAGTTCTTC; CDR3aa: CASSTLIRSNEQFF
d_gene: NA; v_gene: TRBV27; abundance: NA; j_gene: TRBJ1-6; CDR3nt: TGTGCCAGCAGCCTGCCACCCCCCTATAATTCACCCCTCCACTTT; CDR3aa: CASSLPPPYNSPLHF
d_gene: NA; v_gene: TRBV19; abundance: NA; j_gene: TRBJ1-2; CDR3nt: TGTGCCATCGGGAGTGAGAATGGCTACACCTTC; CDR3aa: CAIGSENGYTF
d_gene: TRBD2; v_gene: TRBV6-4; abundance: many; j_gene: TRBJ2-3; CDR3nt: TGTGCCAGCAGTATGGCGGGAGGGCCGGGGGATACGCAGTATTTT; CDR3aa: CASSMAGGPGDTQYF
d_gene: NA; v_gene: TRBV6-5; abundance: NA; j_gene: TRBJ1-2; CDR3nt: TGTGCCAGCAGTTACGGGCCGAACTATGGCTACACCTTC; CDR3aa: CASSYGPNYGYTF